The next 21 T cell receptor beta chains were all read from a single sample in a study of cytomegalovirus exposure and HLA in healthy donors. PCR used 60 Vbeta primers and 13 Jbeta primers. Clones were read by immunoSEQ multiplex PCR, and TCRdb kept only the in-frame ones, dropping some. The sample has fewer than 95,000 clones; 55% to 70% are singletons. Sequenced sample: PBMCs. The receptors were sampled from a woman between 50 and 59 years old in good health and CMV-seropositive.

The V gene is TRBV19, the J gene TRBJ1-5; no firm D call. This CDR3 spans 17 amino acids. V shed 3 bases and J shed 0 bases, with 15 bases lying between them. The germline V gene has CDR1 LNHDA and CDR2 SQIVND (reference sequence). DNA of the CDR3: TGTGCCAGTAGTATTCATTTGGTGGACTATAGCAATCAGCCCCAGCATTTT. As protein: CASSIHLVDYSNQPQHF.

The DNA of the CDR3 is TGTGCCAGCAGCGCCCTGGGACAGTCAAATGAAAAACTGTTTTTT. Translation gives CASSALGQSNEKLFF. V and J are TRBV7-2 and TRBJ1-4; 7 bases align to TRBD1. V lost 5 bases and J lost 5; bases outside the gene matches: 8. Per germline, CDR1 SGHTA and CDR2 FQGNSA. The CDR3 totals 15 residues.

This clone showed up just a few times. CDR3 nucleotide sequence: TGTGCCTGGAGTGGGGGACAGGGGACAAACTCCTACAATGAGCAGTTCTTC. It specifies CAWSGGQGTNSYNEQFF. V is TRBV30 and J is TRBJ2-1; the match to TRBD1 covers 10 bases. The CDR3 consists of 17 residues. The J segment lost 0 bases and the V segment lost 1 base, leaving 6 bases of the junction unmatched. Germline V gene lookup returns CDR1 GTSNPN and CDR2 SVGIG (reference sequence).

The chain couples TRBV7-8 to TRBJ2-1, with a weak D call TRBD1 (6 bases). CDR3 length equals 13 residues. V was clipped by 1 base and J by 6 bases, with 7 bases between them. CDR1 and CDR2 from the germline V gene are SGHVS and FQNEAQ. CDR3 in amino acids: CASSLGGLNEQFF. As DNA, the CDR3 is TGTGCCAGCAGCTTAGGGGGGCTCAATGAGCAGTTCTTC.

The genes are TRBV5-4 and TRBJ1-1; D gene uncertain. In germline, CDR1 is SGHNT, CDR2 YYREEE (reference sequence). V dropped 1 base and J dropped 7 bases, with 11 bases sitting between them. The CDR3 has 13 residues. The CDR3 DNA reads as TGTGCCAGCAGCTTGTCTTACGGTAGTGAAGCTTTCTTT. This codes for CASSLSYGSEAFF.

The chain is built from TRBV9 and TRBJ2-3, with D perhaps matching TRBD1 (6 bases). The CDR3 totals 15 residues. Germline CDR1 is SGDLS and CDR2 is YYNGEE. V was pared by 3 bases and J by 0 bases, with 11 bases between. This chain's CDR3 is CASSAGRGSTDTQYF. The CDR3, as DNA: TGTGCCAGCAGCGCCGGCAGGGGTAGCACAGATACGCAGTATTTT.

V usage is TRBV18 and J usage is TRBJ2-3; tentative D call: TRBD2 (7 bases). The CDR3 extends over 20 amino acids. V was shortened by 3 bases and J by 5 bases, with 30 bases between the two germline ends. Germline lookup yields CDR1 KGHSH and CDR2 LQKENI. CDR3 residues: CASSPGGGRRLGTTGDTQYF. Written as DNA, the CDR3 is TGTGCCAGCTCACCTGGGGGGGGCCGTAGGCTCGGGACTACGGGAGATACGCAGTATTTT.

This chain joins TRBV7-3 and TRBJ2-3; D call uncertain. The ends were cut back, 4 bases at V and 0 bases at J, with 5 bases in the middle. Germline V lookup: CDR1 SGHTA, CDR2 FQGTGA. The CDR3 covers 13 residues. This chain's CDR3 is CASSSTSTDTQYF. The CDR3 DNA follows: TGTGCCAGCAGCTCCACTAGCACAGATACGCAGTATTTT.

Only one count was recorded for this clone. The V and J genes are TRBV5-6 and TRBJ2-1, with a weak D call TRBD2 (6 bases). The CDR3 is 14 residues long. The germline gives CDR1 SGHDT, CDR2 YYEEEE. Trimming shortened V by 2 bases and J by 1 base, and 7 bases separated the two germline ends. CDR3 in DNA: TGTGCCAGCAGCTTAGGAGGGTCCTACAATGAGCAGTTCTTC. It encodes CASSLGGSYNEQFF.

The chain carries TRBV7-8 and TRBJ2-1; possible D gene TRBD2, 5 bases. The germline V gene has CDR1 SGHVS and CDR2 FQNEAQ. This CDR3 has 17 residues. V lost 1 base and J 2 bases, leaving 15 bases between the germline ends. The CDR3 DNA is TGTGCCAGCAGCTTAGAAGTATACCGGGAAACCTACAATGAGCAGTTCTTC. Protein sequence: CASSLEVYRETYNEQFF.

The rearrangement uses TRBV19 and TRBJ1-1; 7 bases agree with TRBD1. Germline CDR1 and CDR2: LNHDA and SQIVND (reference sequence). CDR3 size: 13 residues. V shed 5 bases and J 5 bases; nucleotides not matched to a gene: 5. This chain's CDR3 is CASSFRQGTEAFF. For the CDR3, the DNA is TGTGCCAGTAGTTTTCGACAGGGTACTGAAGCTTTCTTT.

DNA of the CDR3: TGTGCCACCAGCAGATCTGGGCAGGGGACAGATACGCAGTATTTT. Protein product: CATSRSGQGTDTQYF. V gene TRBV15 combines with J gene TRBJ2-3, with a tentative D call TRBD1 (6 bases). The CDR3 runs to 15 residues. The ends were cut back, 2 bases at V and 3 bases at J, with 12 bases in the middle. Germline values: CDR1 LNHNV, CDR2 YYDKDF (reference sequence).

This chain links TRBV6-5 with TRBJ2-7, with TRBD2 matching over 9 bases. Germline CDR1 is MNHEY and CDR2 is SVGAGI. This CDR3 region has 15 residues. J gave up 2 bases and V 6 bases, and 8 bases lay outside the gene matches. The CDR3 coding sequence is TGTGCCAGCAGGTCCCTAGCGGGGATACCCTACGAGCAGTACTTC. It codes for CASRSLAGIPYEQYF.

This clone was seen more than once but under ten times. The chain carries TRBV27 and TRBJ1-2; TRBD1 matches at 7 bases. The germline V gene encodes CDR1 MNHEY and CDR2 SMNVEV (reference sequence). There are 16 residues in the CDR3. J gave up 4 bases and V 5 bases, and 13 bases lay outside the gene matches. This CDR3 is CASSLSPGQTTYGYTF. The CDR3 nucleotides read TGTGCCAGCAGTCTTTCGCCGGGACAGACGACCTATGGCTACACCTTC.

The CDR3 region has the DNA TGCGCCAGCAGCCCCGGGACTCGGGGATCCTATGGCTACACCTTC. Protein: CASSPGTRGSYGYTF. V is TRBV5-1 and J is TRBJ1-2; a weak D match, TRBD1 (5 bases). The CDR3 loop spans 15 amino acids. V lost 4 bases, J lost 4 bases, and 17 bases lay in between. Per the germline V gene, CDR1 is SGHRS and CDR2 is YFSETQ.

The genes are TRBV2 and TRBJ2-3; no reliable D call. Per the germline V gene, CDR1 is SNHLY and CDR2 is FYNNEI. The CDR3 sequence is 13 residues long. V lost 7 bases and J 4 bases, leaving 12 bases between the germline ends. CDR3 protein: CASTGGRADTQYF. Here the CDR3 DNA reads TGTGCCAGCACGGGTGGTCGGGCAGATACGCAGTATTTT.

This clone has just a few counts. The chain couples TRBV9 to TRBJ2-1; D is ambiguous. The V and J ends lost 5 bases and 0 bases respectively, with 9 bases between them. The CDR3 runs to 14 residues. The germline gives CDR1 SGDLS, CDR2 YYNGEE. CDR3 protein: CASRPLSSYNEQFF. CDR3 nucleotides: TGTGCCAGCAGACCCCTGAGCTCCTACAATGAGCAGTTCTTC.

This clone was detected a few times. The gene calls are TRBV28 and TRBJ2-1; 9 nucleotides match TRBD1. CDR1 is MDHEN and CDR2 is SYDVKM in the germline V gene. After removal of 3 bases from V and 15 bases from J, the junction contained 6 bases not matched to a gene. CDR3 length: 12 residues. This CDR3 reads CASSFNRGRWFF. The CDR3 nucleotides are TGTGCCAGCAGTTTCAACAGGGGGCGCTGGTTCTTC.

The genes are TRBV2 and TRBJ2-7; 7 nucleotides line up with TRBD1. CDR1 and CDR2 (germline): SNHLY, FYNNEI. Losses at the gene ends were 6 bases for V and 3 bases for J; bases not matched to a gene: 14. CDR3 length: 16 residues. In DNA form, the CDR3 reads TGTGCCAGCAGCGCTGCGATGGGGACAGACCTCTACGAGCAGTACTTC. Its protein product is CASSAAMGTDLYEQYF. Based on the CDR3 plus reference TRBV2 and TRBJ2-7, the full variable domain is EPEVTQTPSHQVTQMGQEVILRCVPISNHLYFYWYRQILGQKVEFLVSFYNNEISEKSEIFDDQFSVERPDGSNFTLKIRSTKLEDSAMYFCASSAAMGTDLYEQYFGPGTRLTVT.

The rearrangement links TRBV28 to TRBJ1-1; possibly TRBD1 for D (5 bases). Germline assignment: CDR1 MDHEN and CDR2 SYDVKM. V was cut by 5 bases and J by 0 bases, with 13 bases left in between. The CDR3 has 15 amino acids. The CDR3 DNA is TGTGCCAGCAGTATAAGTCCAGGGATGAACACTGAAGCTTTCTTT. It translates to CASSISPGMNTEAFF.

There are many counts of this clone. V usage is TRBV28 and J usage is TRBJ2-2, with TRBD1 identical over 8 bases. The ends lost 6 bases at V and 4 bases at J; junction bases unmatched: 7. The CDR3 totals 15 residues. Germline CDR1 MDHEN, CDR2 SYDVKM. The CDR3 DNA is TGTGCCAGCAGCCGGACAGGGATGAGCACCGGGGAGCTGTTTTTT. It is translated as CASSRTGMSTGELFF.